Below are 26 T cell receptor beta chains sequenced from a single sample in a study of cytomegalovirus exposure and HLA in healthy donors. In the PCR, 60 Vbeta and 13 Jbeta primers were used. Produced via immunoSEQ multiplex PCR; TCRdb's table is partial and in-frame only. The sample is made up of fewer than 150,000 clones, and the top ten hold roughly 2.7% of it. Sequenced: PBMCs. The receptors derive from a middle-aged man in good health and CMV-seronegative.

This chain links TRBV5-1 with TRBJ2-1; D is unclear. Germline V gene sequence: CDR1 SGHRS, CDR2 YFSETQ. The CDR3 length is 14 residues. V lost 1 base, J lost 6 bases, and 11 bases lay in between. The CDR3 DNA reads TGCGCCAGCAGCTTGTCGTCAGTCACCAATGAGCAGTTCTTC. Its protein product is CASSLSSVTNEQFF. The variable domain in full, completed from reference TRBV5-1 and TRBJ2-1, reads KAGVTQTPRYLIKTRGQQVTLSCSPISGHRSVSWYQQTPGQGLQFLFEYFSETQRNKGNFPGRFSGRQFSNSRSEMNVSTLELGDSALYLCASSLSSVTNEQFFGPGTRLTVL.

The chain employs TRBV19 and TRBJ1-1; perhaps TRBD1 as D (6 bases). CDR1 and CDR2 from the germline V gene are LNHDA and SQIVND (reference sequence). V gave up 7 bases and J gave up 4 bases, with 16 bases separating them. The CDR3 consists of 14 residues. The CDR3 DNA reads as TGTGCCAGTACCCTTGGGGGCTCCCCCACTGAAGCTTTCTTT. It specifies CASTLGGSPTEAFF.

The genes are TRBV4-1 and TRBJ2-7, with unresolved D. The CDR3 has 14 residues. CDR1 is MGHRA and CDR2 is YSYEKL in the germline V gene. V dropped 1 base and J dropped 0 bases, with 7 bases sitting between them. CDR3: CASSQVGRSYEQYF. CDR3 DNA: TGCGCCAGCAGCCAAGTTGGCCGCTCCTACGAGCAGTACTTC.

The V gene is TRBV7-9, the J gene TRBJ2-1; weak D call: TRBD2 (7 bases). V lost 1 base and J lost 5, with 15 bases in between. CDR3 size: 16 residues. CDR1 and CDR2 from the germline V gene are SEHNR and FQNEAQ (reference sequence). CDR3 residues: CASSLGWGGQDNEQFF. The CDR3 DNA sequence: TGTGCCAGCAGCTTAGGCTGGGGGGGGCAGGACAATGAGCAGTTCTTC.

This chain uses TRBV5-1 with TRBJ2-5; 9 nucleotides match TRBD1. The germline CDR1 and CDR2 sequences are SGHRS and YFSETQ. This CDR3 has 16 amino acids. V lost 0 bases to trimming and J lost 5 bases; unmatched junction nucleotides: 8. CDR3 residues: CASSLAGTGRAETQYF. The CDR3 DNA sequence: TGCGCCAGCAGCTTGGCCGGGACAGGGAGAGCGGAGACCCAGTACTTC. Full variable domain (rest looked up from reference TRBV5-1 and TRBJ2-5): KAGVTQTPRYLIKTRGQQVTLSCSPISGHRSVSWYQQTPGQGLQFLFEYFSETQRNKGNFPGRFSGRQFSNSRSEMNVSTLELGDSALYLCASSLAGTGRAETQYFGPGTRLLVL.

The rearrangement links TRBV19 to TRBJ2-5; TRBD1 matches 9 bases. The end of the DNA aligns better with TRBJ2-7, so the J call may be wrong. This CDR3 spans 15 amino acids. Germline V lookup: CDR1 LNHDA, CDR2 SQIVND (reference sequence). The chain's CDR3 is CASSIEWGQGYEQYF. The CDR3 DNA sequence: TGTGCCAGTAGTATAGAATGGGGACAGGGCTACGAGCAGTACTTC.

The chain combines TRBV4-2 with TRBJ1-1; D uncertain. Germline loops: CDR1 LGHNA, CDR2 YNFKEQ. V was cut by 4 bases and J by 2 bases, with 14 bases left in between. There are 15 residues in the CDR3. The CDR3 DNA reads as TGTGCCAGCAGCCCCCCCAGACAAATAAACACTGAAGCTTTCTTT. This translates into CASSPPRQINTEAFF.

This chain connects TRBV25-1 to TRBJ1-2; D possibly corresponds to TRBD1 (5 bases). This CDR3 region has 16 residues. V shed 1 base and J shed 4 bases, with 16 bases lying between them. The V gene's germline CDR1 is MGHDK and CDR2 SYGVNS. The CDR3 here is CASSEFTRTGGYGYTF. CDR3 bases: TGTGCCAGCAGTGAATTCACCCGGACGGGGGGCTATGGCTACACCTTC.

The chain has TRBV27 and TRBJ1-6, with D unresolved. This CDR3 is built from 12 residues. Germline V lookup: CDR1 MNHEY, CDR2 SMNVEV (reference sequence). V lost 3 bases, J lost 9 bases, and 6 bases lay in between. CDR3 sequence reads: CASSFSFSPLHF. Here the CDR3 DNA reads TGTGCCAGCAGTTTCTCCTTTTCACCCCTCCACTTT.

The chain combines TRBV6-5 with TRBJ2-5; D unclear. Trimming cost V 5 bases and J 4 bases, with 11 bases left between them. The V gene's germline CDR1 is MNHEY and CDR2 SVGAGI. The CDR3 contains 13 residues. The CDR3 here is CASSKRRGETQYF. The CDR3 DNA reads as TGTGCCAGCAGTAAACGACGAGGAGAGACCCAGTACTTC.

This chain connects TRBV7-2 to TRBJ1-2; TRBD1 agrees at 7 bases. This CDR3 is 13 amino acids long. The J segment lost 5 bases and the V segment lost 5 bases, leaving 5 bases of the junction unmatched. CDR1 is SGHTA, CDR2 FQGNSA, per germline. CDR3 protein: CASSVGTVYGYTF. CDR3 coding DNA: TGTGCCAGCAGCGTAGGGACAGTTTATGGCTACACCTTC.

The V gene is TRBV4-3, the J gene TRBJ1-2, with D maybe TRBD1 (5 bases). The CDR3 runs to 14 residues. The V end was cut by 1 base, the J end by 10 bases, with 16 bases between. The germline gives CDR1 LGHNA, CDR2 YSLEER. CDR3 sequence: CASSQAVGTPAYTF. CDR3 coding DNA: TGCGCCAGCAGCCAAGCAGTGGGGACTCCTGCCTACACCTTC.

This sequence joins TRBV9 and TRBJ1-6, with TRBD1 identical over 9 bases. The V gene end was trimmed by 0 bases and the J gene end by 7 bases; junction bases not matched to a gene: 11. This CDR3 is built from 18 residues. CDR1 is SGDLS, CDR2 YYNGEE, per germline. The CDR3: CASSVGIGGQGSNSPLHF. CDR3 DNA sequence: TGTGCCAGCAGCGTAGGTATCGGGGGACAGGGAAGCAATTCACCCCTCCACTTT.

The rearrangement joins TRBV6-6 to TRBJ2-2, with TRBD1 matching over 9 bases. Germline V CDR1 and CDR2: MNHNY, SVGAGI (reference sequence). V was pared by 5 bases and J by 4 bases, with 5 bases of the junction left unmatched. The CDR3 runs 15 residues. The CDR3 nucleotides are TGTGCCAGCAGTCACCTGACAGGGGGCACCGGGGAGCTGTTTTTT. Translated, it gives CASSHLTGGTGELFF.

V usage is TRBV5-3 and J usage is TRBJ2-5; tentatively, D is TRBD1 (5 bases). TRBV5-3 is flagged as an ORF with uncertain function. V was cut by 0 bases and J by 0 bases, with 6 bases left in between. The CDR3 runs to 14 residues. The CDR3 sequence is CARSLDRNQETQYF. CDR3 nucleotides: TGTGCCAGAAGCTTGGACAGGAACCAAGAGACCCAGTACTTC.

In DNA, the CDR3 is TGTGCCATCAGTGAACGGGGAGGGGAAGCCAAAAACATTCAGTACTTC. Encoded protein: CAISERGGEAKNIQYF. The chain joins TRBV10-3 to TRBJ2-4; TRBD2 agrees at 7 bases. V was pared by 3 bases and J by 0 bases, with 5 bases of the junction left unmatched. Per germline, CDR1 ENHRY and CDR2 SYGVKD. The CDR3 runs 16 residues.

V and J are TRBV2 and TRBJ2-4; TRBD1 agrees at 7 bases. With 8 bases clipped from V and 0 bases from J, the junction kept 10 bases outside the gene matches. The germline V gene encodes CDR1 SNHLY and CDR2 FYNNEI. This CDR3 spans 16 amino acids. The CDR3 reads CASLRDSLLAKNIQYF. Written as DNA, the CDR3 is TGTGCCAGCCTAAGGGACAGCCTTTTAGCCAAAAACATTCAGTACTTC.

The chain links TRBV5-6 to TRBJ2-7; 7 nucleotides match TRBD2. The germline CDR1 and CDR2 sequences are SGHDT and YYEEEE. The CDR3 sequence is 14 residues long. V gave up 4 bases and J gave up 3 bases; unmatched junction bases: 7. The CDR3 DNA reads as TGTGCCAGCAGCCCCCCGGGCGGGGGCTACGAGCAGTACTTC. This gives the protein CASSPPGGGYEQYF.

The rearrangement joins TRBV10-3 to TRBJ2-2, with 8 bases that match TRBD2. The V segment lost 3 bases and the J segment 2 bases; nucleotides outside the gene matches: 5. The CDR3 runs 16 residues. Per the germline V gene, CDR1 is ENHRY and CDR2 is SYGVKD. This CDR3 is CAISDIAGLNTGELFF. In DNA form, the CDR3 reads TGTGCCATCAGTGATATAGCGGGGCTAAACACCGGGGAGCTGTTTTTT.

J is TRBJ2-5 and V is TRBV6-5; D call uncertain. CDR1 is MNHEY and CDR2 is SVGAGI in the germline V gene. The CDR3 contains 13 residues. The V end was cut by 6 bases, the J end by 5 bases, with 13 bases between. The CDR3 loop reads CASRETGTETQYF. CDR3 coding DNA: TGTGCCAGCAGGGAGACGGGTACCGAGACCCAGTACTTC.

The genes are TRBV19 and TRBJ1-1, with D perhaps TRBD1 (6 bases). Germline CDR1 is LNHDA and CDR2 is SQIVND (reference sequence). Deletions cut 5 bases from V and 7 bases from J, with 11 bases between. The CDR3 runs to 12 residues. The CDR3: CASSYGQSEAFF. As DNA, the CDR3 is TGTGCCAGTAGTTACGGACAGAGTGAAGCTTTCTTT.

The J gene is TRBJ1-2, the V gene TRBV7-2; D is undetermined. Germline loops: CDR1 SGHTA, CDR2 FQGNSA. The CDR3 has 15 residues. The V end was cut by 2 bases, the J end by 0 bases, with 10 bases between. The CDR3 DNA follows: TGTGCCAGCAGCTTATCTGGCAGTACTAACTATGGCTACACCTTC. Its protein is CASSLSGSTNYGYTF.

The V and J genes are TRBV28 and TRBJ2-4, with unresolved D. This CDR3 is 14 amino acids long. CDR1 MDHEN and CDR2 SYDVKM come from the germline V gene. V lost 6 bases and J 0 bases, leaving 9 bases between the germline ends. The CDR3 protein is CASSEMLAKNIQYF. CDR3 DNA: TGTGCCAGCAGCGAGATGTTAGCCAAAAACATTCAGTACTTC.

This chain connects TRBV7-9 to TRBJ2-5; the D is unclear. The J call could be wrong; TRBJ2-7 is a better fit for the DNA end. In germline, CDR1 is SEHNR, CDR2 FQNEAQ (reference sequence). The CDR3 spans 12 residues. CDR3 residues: CASSSFPYEQYF. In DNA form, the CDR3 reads TGTGCCAGCAGCTCGTTCCCCTACGAGCAGTACTTC.

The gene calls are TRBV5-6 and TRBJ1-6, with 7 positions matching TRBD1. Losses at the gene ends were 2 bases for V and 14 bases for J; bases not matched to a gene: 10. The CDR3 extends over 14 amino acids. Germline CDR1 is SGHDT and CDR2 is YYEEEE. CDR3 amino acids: CASSFQGVSNSLHF. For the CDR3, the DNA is TGTGCCAGCAGCTTCCAGGGGGTTTCAAATTCCCTCCACTTT.

As DNA, the CDR3 is TGTGCCATCAGTGACCAGGCAGGAATAACCTACGAGCAGTACTTC. It encodes CAISDQAGITYEQYF. The chain couples TRBV10-3 to TRBJ2-7; D gene uncertain. V lost 3 bases, J lost 2 bases, and 14 bases lay in between. Looked up from germline, CDR1 is ENHRY and CDR2 is SYGVKD. The CDR3 consists of 15 residues.